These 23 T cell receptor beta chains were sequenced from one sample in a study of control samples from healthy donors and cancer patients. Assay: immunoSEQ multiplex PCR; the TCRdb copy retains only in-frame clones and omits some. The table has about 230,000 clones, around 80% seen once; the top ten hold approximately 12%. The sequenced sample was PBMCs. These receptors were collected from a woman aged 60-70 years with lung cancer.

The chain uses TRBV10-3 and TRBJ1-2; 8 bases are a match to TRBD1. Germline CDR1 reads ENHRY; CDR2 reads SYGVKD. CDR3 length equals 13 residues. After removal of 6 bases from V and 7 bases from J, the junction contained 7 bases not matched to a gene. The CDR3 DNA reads TGTGCCATCAGCCCGGACAGGGAAGGTGGCTACACCTTC. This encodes CAISPDREGGYTF.

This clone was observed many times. The CDR3 spells CASSQQAGGYNEQFF. The CDR3 DNA reads TGTGCCAGCAGCCAACAAGCGGGGGGTTACAATGAGCAGTTCTTC. The gene calls are TRBV14 and TRBJ2-1; the match to TRBD2 covers 9 bases. This CDR3 is 15 amino acids long. Looked up from germline, CDR1 is SGHDN and CDR2 is FVKESK. Trimming removed 2 bases from V and 4 bases from J; junction bases left unmatched: 3. Combining the CDR3 with reference TRBV14 and TRBJ2-1 gives the whole variable domain EAGVTQFPSHSVIEKGQTVTLRCDPISGHDNLYWYRRVMGKEIKFLLHFVKESKQDESGMPNNRFLAERTGGTYSTLKVQPAELEDSGVYFCASSQQAGGYNEQFFGPGTRLTVL.

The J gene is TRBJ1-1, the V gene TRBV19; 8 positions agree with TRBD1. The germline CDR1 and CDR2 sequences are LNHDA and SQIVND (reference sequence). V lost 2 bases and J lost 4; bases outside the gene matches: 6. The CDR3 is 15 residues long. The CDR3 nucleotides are TGTGCCAGTAGTATATCGACAGGGGCGGGCACTGAAGCTTTCTTT. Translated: CASSISTGAGTEAFF.

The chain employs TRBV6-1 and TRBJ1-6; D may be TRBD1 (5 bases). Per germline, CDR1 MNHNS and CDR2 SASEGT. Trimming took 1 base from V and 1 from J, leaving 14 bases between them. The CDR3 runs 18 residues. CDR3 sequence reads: CASSEVGGGGSYNSPLHF. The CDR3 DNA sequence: TGTGCCAGCAGTGAAGTGGGGGGGGGTGGTTCCTATAATTCACCCCTCCACTTT.

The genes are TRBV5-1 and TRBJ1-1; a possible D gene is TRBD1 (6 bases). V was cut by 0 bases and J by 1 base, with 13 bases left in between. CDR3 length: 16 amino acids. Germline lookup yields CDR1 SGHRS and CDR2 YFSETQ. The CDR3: CASSLGHGGGNTEAFF. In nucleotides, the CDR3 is TGCGCCAGCAGCTTGGGACATGGGGGCGGGAACACTGAAGCTTTCTTT.

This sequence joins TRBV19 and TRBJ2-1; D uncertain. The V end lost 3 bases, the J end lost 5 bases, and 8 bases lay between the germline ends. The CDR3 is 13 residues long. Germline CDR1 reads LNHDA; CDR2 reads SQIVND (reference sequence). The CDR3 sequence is CASSIERDNEQFF. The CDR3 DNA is TGTGCCAGTAGTATTGAGCGTGACAATGAGCAGTTCTTC.

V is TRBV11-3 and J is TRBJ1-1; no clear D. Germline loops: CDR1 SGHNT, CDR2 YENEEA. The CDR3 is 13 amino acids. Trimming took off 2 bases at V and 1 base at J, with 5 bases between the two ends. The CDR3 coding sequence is TGTGCCAGCAGCTTACGATGGAACACTGAAGCTTTCTTT. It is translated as CASSLRWNTEAFF. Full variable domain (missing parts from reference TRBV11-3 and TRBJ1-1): EAGVVQSPRYKIIEKKQPVAFWCNPISGHNTLYWYLQNLGQGPELLIRYENEEAVDDSQLPKDRFSAERLKGVDSTLKIQPAELGDSAVYLCASSLRWNTEAFFGQGTRLTVV.

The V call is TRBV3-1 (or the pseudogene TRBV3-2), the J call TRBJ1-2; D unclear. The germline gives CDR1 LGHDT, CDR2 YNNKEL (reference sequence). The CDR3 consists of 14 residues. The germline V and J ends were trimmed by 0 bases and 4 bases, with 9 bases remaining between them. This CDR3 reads CASSQDLSGYGYTF. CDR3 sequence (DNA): TGTGCCAGCAGCCAAGATTTGTCAGGCTATGGCTACACCTTC.

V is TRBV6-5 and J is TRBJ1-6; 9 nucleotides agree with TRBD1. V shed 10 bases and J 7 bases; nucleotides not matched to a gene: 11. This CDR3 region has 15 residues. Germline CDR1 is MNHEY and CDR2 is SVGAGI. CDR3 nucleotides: TGTGCCACCGCTGTTGTAGGGACAGGGAATTCACCCCTCCACTTT. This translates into CATAVVGTGNSPLHF.

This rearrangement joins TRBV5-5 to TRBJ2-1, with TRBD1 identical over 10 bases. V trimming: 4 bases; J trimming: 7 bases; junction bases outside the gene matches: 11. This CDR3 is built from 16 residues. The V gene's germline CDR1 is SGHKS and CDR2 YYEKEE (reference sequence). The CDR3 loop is CASSQDGTGEWNEQFF. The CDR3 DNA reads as TGTGCCAGCAGCCAGGATGGGACAGGGGAGTGGAATGAGCAGTTCTTC.

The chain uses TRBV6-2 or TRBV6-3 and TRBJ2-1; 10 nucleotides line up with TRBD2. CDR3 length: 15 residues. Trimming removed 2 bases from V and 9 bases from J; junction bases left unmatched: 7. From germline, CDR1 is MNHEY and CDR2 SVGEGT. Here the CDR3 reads CASSYRGLAVVEQFF. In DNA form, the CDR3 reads TGTGCCAGCAGTTACCGTGGACTAGCGGTGGTTGAGCAGTTCTTC.

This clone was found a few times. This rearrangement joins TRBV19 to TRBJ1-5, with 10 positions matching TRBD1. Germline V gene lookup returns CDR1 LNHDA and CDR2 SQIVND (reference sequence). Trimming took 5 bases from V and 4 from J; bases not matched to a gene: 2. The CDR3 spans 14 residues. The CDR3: CASSRDRGNQPQHF. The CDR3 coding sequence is TGTGCCAGTAGTCGGGACAGGGGAAATCAGCCCCAGCATTTT. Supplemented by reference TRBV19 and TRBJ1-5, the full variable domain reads DGGITQSPKYLFRKEGQNVTLSCEQNLNHDAMYWYRQDPGQGLRLIYYSQIVNDFQKGDIAEGYSVSREKKESFPLTVTSAQKNPTAFYLCASSRDRGNQPQHFGDGTRLSIL.

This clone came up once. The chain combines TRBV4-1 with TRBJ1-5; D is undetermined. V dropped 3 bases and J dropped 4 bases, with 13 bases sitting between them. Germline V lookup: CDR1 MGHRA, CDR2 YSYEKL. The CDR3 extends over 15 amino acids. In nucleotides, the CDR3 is TGCGCCAGCAGCCAGCGGGAAACCCTTAATCAGCCCCAGCATTTT. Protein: CASSQRETLNQPQHF.

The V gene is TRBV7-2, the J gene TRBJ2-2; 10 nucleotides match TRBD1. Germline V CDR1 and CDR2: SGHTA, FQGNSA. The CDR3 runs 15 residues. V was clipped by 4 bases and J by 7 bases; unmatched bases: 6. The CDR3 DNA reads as TGTGCCAGCAGCTCTCGGACAGGGGGGGTCGGGGAGCTGTTTTTT. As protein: CASSSRTGGVGELFF.

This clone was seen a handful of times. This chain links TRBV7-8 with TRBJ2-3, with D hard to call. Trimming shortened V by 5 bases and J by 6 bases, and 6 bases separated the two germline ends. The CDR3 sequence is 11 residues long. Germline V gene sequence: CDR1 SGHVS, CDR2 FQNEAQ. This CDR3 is CASSPADTQYF. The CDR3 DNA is TGTGCCAGCAGCCCCGCGGATACGCAGTATTTT.

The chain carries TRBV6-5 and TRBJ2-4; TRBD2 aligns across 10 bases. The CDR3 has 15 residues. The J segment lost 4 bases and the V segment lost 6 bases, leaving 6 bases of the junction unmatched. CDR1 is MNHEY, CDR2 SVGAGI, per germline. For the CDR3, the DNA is TGTGCCAGCAGGCGACTAGCGGGCGTAAAAAACATTCAGTACTTC. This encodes CASRRLAGVKNIQYF.

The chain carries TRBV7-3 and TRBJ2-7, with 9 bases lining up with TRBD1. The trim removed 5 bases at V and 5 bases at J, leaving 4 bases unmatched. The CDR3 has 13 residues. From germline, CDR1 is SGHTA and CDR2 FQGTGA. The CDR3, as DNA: TGTGCCAGCAGCCTAGACAGGGGGGACGAGCAGTACTTC. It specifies CASSLDRGDEQYF.

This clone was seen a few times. CDR3 protein: CASSSGTSGVTGELFF. CDR3 nucleotide sequence: TGTGCCAGCAGCTCGGGGACTAGCGGAGTCACCGGGGAGCTGTTTTTT. V gene TRBV7-8 combines with J gene TRBJ2-2; TRBD2 agrees at 11 bases. The CDR3 length is 16 residues. Unmatched junction bases numbered 5, after V lost 4 bases and J lost 4 bases. Per germline, CDR1 SGHVS and CDR2 FQNEAQ. Together with reference TRBV7-8 and TRBJ2-2, the CDR3 gives the full variable domain: GAGVSQSPRYKVAKRGQDVALRCDPISGHVSLFWYQQALGQGPEFLTYFQNEAQLDKSGLPSDRFFAERPEGSVSTLKIQRTQQEDSAVYLCASSSGTSGVTGELFFGEGSRLTVL.

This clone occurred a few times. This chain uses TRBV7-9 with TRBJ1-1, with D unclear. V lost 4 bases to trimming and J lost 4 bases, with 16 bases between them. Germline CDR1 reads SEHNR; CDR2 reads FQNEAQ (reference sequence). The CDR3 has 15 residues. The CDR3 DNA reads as TGTGCCAGCAGCTCCTCCGGGCTTTCGGTCACTGAAGCTTTCTTT. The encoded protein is CASSSSGLSVTEAFF.

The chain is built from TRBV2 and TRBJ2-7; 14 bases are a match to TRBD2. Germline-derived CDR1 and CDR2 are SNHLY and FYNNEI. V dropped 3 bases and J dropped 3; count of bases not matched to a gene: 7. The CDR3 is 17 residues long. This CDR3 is CASSDETSGGAIYEQYF. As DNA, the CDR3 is TGTGCCAGCAGTGACGAGACTAGCGGGGGGGCGATCTACGAGCAGTACTTC.

The CDR3 DNA sequence: TGTGCCAGCTCACCGGCTTCAGAGACCCAGTACTTC. It translates to CASSPASETQYF. The chain employs TRBV18 and TRBJ2-5; D is unresolved. The V and J ends lost 3 bases and 4 bases respectively, with 6 bases between them. The CDR3 totals 12 residues. CDR1 and CDR2 from the germline V gene are KGHSH and LQKENI.

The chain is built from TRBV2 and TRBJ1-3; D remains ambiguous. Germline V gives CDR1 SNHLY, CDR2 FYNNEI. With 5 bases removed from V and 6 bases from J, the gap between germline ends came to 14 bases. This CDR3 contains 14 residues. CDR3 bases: TGTGCCAGCAGTTCCCCCCGAGTCGAAAACACCATATATTTT. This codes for CASSSPRVENTIYF.

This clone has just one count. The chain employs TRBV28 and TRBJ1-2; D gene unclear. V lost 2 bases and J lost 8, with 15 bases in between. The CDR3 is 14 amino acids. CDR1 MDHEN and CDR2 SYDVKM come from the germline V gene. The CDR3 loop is CASSLLTSSRGYTF. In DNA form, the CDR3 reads TGTGCCAGCAGTTTACTAACCTCATCGAGGGGCTACACCTTC.